These T cell receptor beta chains were read from a single sample in a study of blood T cell repertoires in COVID-19. This table comes from immunoSEQ multiplex PCR, and its TCRdb copy is limited to in-frame clones, with some not included. The sample records some 120,000 clones, 90% being singletons. The specimen sequenced was peripheral blood. The receptors stem from a man in his 60s with COVID-19, enrolled during active disease. CDR3s include the opening cysteine and the closing phenylalanine or tryptophan. The order of the fields is J gene, V gene, CDR3 length, D gene, clone size, CDR3 DNA, CDR3 protein. The D gene is left open where the match is weak. Size tells how often a clone was seen (once, few, many) or the class of an expanded clone, and some rows leave it out.

>TRBJ1-2|TRBV4-3|16|TRBD1|-
TGCGCCAGCAGCCAAGAGGGGAATGAGCAGGGGGCAGGCTACACCTTC
CASSQEGNEQGAGYTF
>TRBJ2-4|TRBV25-1|14|-|-
TGTGCCAGCGGCCCGACAGTAGCCAAAAACATTCAGTACTTC
CASGPTVAKNIQYF
>TRBJ1-2|TRBV10-3|15|TRBD1|-
TGTGCCATCAGTGAGGAACAGGGGCTGCTCTATGGCTACACCTTC
CAISEEQGLLYGYTF
>TRBJ2-5|TRBV7-2|16|TRBD2|-
TGTGCCAGCAGCCCAAGGGCGAGCGGGAGTAGAGAGACCCAGTACTTC
CASSPRASGSRETQYF
>TRBJ2-2|TRBV6-5|13|-|-
TGTGCCAGCATCGAGATTAACACCGGGGAGCTGTTTTTT
CASIEINTGELFF
>TRBJ2-1|TRBV12-5|18|TRBD2|-
TGTGCTAGTGGTTTGCCATCGAAAGGGACTACTCCCTACAATGAGCAGTTCTTC
CASGLPSKGTTPYNEQFF
>TRBJ1-2|TRBV10-3|14|-|-
TGTGCCATAAGGTCCGGGGGGCGATGGTATGGCTACACCTTC
CAIRSGGRWYGYTF
>TRBJ1-1|TRBV2|13|-|-
TGTGCCAGCATCGTGACACTGAACACTGAAGCTTTCTTT
CASIVTLNTEAFF
>TRBJ2-1|TRBV2|12|-|-
TGTGCCAGCCACGGACTAAACAATGAGCAGTTCTTC
CASHGLNNEQFF
>TRBJ2-7|TRBV14|13|-|-
TGTGCCAGCAGCCAAGACCTTTCCGACGAGCAGTACTTC
CASSQDLSDEQYF
>TRBJ1-1|TRBV6-5|15|-|-
TGTGCCAGCAGGACAGCGACCACGGGGGACACTGAAGCTTTCTTT
CASRTATTGDTEAFF
>TRBJ2-1|TRBV6-2/TRBV6-3|16|TRBD1|-
TGTGCCAGCAGCCGCGACAGGGACATCTCCTACAATGAGCAGTTCTTC
CASSRDRDISYNEQFF
>TRBJ2-1|TRBV4-2|16|TRBD2|-
TGTGCCAGCAGCCCACTGACTAGCGGCTCCTACAATGAGCAGTTCTTC
CASSPLTSGSYNEQFF
>TRBJ1-5|TRBV7-8|13|-|-
TGTGCCAGCAGCTTAGATTTGGCTCAGCCCCAGCATTTT
CASSLDLAQPQHF
>TRBJ2-3|TRBV3-1/TRBV3-2|16|-|-
TGTGCCAGCAGCCAAGATCGACTAGGGAACACAGATACGCAGTATTTT
CASSQDRLGNTDTQYF
>TRBJ2-3|TRBV7-6|14|-|-
TGTGCCAGCAGCTTTCGCATACACACAGATACGCAGTATTTT
CASSFRIHTDTQYF
>TRBJ2-3|TRBV25-1|14|TRBD1|-
TGTGCCAGCGTCGACAGGGCTAGCACAGATACGCAGTATTTT
CASVDRASTDTQYF
>TRBJ2-1|TRBV6-1|16|TRBD2|few
TGTGCCAGCAGTGAATATGGACTAGCGGGAGACAATGAGCAGTTCTTC
CASSEYGLAGDNEQFF
>TRBJ2-2|TRBV28|14|-|-
TGTGCCAGTAGGACTCGCCGTTACACCGGGGAGCTGTTTTTT
CASRTRRYTGELFF
>TRBJ1-5|TRBV19|15|-|-
TGTGCCAGTAGCCCTTCGGGGGGGCTCAATCAGCCCCAGCATTTT
CASSPSGGLNQPQHF
>TRBJ1-1|TRBV9|13|-|-
TGTGCCAGCAGCGTAGCTATCAGGGGTGAAGCTTTCTTT
CASSVAIRGEAFF
>TRBJ2-1|TRBV6-5|15|-|-
TGTGCCAGCAGCCCGGAAGGGATAGCGGACAATGAGCAGTTCTTC
CASSPEGIADNEQFF
>TRBJ1-1|TRBV18|15|TRBD1|once
TGTGCCAGCTCACCCGGGCGGGACAGGGTGGAGGAAGCTTTCTTT
CASSPGRDRVEEAFF
>TRBJ1-2|TRBV7-8|17|TRBD1|-
TGTGCCAGCAGCTTGAGTACAGGGGCCCTAGCTAACTATGGCTACACCTTC
CASSLSTGALANYGYTF
>TRBJ2-5|TRBV11-3|15|TRBD1|-
TGTGCCAGCAAGGCCCGTAAAACAGGGGGCGAGACCCAGTACTTC
CASKARKTGGETQYF
>TRBJ2-1|TRBV10-1|16|TRBD2|once
TGCGCCAGCAGTGAGAGTAGCGGGAGCTCCTACAATGAGCAGTTCTTC
CASSESSGSSYNEQFF
>TRBJ2-7|TRBV7-3|14|-|-
TGTGCCAGCAGCTTAGGCGGGGGCGCCGAGGAGCAGTACTTC
CASSLGGGAEEQYF
>TRBJ2-1|TRBV4-3|16|TRBD2|-
TGCGCCAGCAGCCAACTAGCGGGAGAGCGCTACAATGAGCAGTTCTTC
CASSQLAGERYNEQFF
>TRBJ2-6|TRBV3-1/TRBV3-2|15|-|-
TGTGCCAGCAGCCCCCAGTACTCTGGGGCCAACGTCCTGACTTTC
CASSPQYSGANVLTF
>TRBJ2-1|TRBV9|13|-|-
TGTGCCAGCAGCGCGGGACTCGACGATGAGCAGTTCTTC
CASSAGLDDEQFF
>TRBJ1-2|TRBV11-2|11|-|-
TGTGCCAGCAGCCAAAACTATGGCTACACCTTC
CASSQNYGYTF
>TRBJ2-2|TRBV7-9|15|TRBD2|-
TGTGCCAGCAGCCCGACTAGCGGGAGTGCCGGGGAGCTGTTTTTT
CASSPTSGSAGELFF
>TRBJ2-4|TRBV11-2|15|TRBD2|once
TGTGCCAGCAGTCCCGCGGGGGTAGCCAAAAACATTCAGTACTTC
CASSPAGVAKNIQYF
>TRBJ1-5|TRBV5-6|14|-|-
TGTGCCAGCAGCTTGGGTCTGAGCAATCAGCCCCAGCATTTT
CASSLGLSNQPQHF
>TRBJ2-1|TRBV27|15|TRBD1|-
TGTGCCAGCAGTCCAGGACAGGGGACGTACAATGAGCAGTTCTTC
CASSPGQGTYNEQFF
>TRBJ2-7|TRBV3-1/TRBV3-2|15|TRBD2|-
TGTGCCAGCAGCCAACCGACTAGCGGGAGAGACGAGCAGTACTTC
CASSQPTSGRDEQYF
>TRBJ2-7|TRBV29-1|14|TRBD1|-
TGCAGCGTTCGCAAAGGGACAGTTGGCTACGAGCAGTACTTC
CSVRKGTVGYEQYF
>TRBJ1-5|TRBV2|14|-|-
TGTGCCAGCAGCGACAGCTTTAGCAATCAGCCCCAGCATTTT
CASSDSFSNQPQHF
>TRBJ2-1|TRBV7-9|16|TRBD2|once
TGTGCCAGCAGCCTGTGGCGGGAGGTGGGTGGGGATGAGCAGTTCTTC
CASSLWREVGGDEQFF
>TRBJ1-1|TRBV2|13|-|-
TGTGCCAGCATAAACAGGGATGCTCTTGAAGCTTTCTTT
CASINRDALEAFF
>TRBJ2-7|TRBV30|13|-|-
TGTGCCTGGAGACAGGGTTTATCCTACGAGCAGTACTTC
CAWRQGLSYEQYF
>TRBJ2-5|TRBV5-4|15|TRBD1|-
TGTGCCAGCAGCACGACAGGGGCTCGGGGAGAGACCCAGTACTTC
CASSTTGARGETQYF
>TRBJ1-1|TRBV7-9|13|-|-
TGTGCCAGCAGCTCCACAGATAACACTGAAGCTTTCTTT
CASSSTDNTEAFF
>TRBJ2-1|TRBV19|16|TRBD2|once
TGTGCCAGTAGTATAGGAGGGACTAGCGGGAGTTATGAGCAGTTCTTC
CASSIGGTSGSYEQFF
>TRBJ2-7|TRBV7-2|14|-|-
TGTGCCAGCAGCCTGGGACACCAGGCCTACGAGCAGTACTTC
CASSLGHQAYEQYF
>TRBJ1-1|TRBV19|16|-|-
TGTGCCAGTATACCCGCGACAGGAGCTCCGAACACTGAAGCTTTCTTT
CASIPATGAPNTEAFF
>TRBJ2-3|TRBV7-2|17|-|-
TGTGCCAGCAGCTCGACTCCACAGGGCCTCGGAACAGATACGCAGTATTTT
CASSSTPQGLGTDTQYF
>TRBJ1-6|TRBV28|12|-|-
TGTGCCAGCAGTTTCGGGGAATCACCCCTCCACTTT
CASSFGESPLHF
>TRBJ1-6|TRBV12-2|14|-|once
TGTGCAAGTCGCTTGCCAGGGTATAATTCACCCCTCCACTTT
CASRLPGYNSPLHF
>TRBJ1-4|TRBV7-2|15|TRBD1|once
TGTGCCAGCAGCTCGGGACAGGGGGCTGAGAAAAAACTGTTTTTT
CASSSGQGAEKKLFF
>TRBJ2-3|TRBV4-1|13|-|-
TGCGCCAGCAGCCAAACTGCCACAGATACGCAGTATTTT
CASSQTATDTQYF
>TRBJ1-5|TRBV28|16|-|once
TGTGCCAGCAGTTTGGGCAGAAGAACGGGCAATCAGCCCCAGCATTTT
CASSLGRRTGNQPQHF
>TRBJ2-5|TRBV6-2/TRBV6-3|16|TRBD1|few
TGTGCCAGCAGTTACTTCAAGGGACAGCCGAAAGAGACCCAGTACTTC
CASSYFKGQPKETQYF
>TRBJ1-2|TRBV6-5|15|-|-
TGTGCCAGCAGTTCTGTAGCAGGGGCTTTCGATGGCTACACCTTC
CASSSVAGAFDGYTF
>TRBJ2-2|TRBV7-8|14|TRBD2|-
TGTGCCAGCAGCTGGGGGACTACCACCGGGGAGCTGTTTTTT
CASSWGTTTGELFF
>TRBJ2-3|TRBV5-1|15|TRBD1|-
TGCGCCAGCAGCAGACAGGGGGCTGGCACAGATACGCAGTATTTT
CASSRQGAGTDTQYF
>TRBJ2-2|TRBV5-1|16|-|-
TGCGCCAGCAGCTTGGGGTCTGGGGCGAGCACCGGGGAGCTGTTTTTT
CASSLGSGASTGELFF
>TRBJ2-3|TRBV5-1|14|-|-
TGCGCCAGCAGCTTGAGAGTCGACACAGATACGCAGTATTTT
CASSLRVDTDTQYF
>TRBJ1-3|TRBV19|12|-|-
TGTGCAAGCGGGGCGCCCGGAAACACCATATATTTT
CASGAPGNTIYF
>TRBJ2-3|TRBV7-9|14|-|-
TGTGCCAGCAGCTTAGGGGGCTCAGGGGATACGCAGTATTTT
CASSLGGSGDTQYF